This T cell receptor beta chain was sequenced during a study of blood T cell repertoires in COVID-19. For the study at large: The United States, Italy and Spain provided the acute and convalescent COVID-19 samples.

This CDR3 is 14 amino acids long. Between the trimmed V and J ends, which lost 9 bases and 1 base, there was a span of 11 bases. CDR1 and CDR2 (germline): KGHDR, SFDVKD. Sequencing used immunoSEQ multiplex PCR; TCRdb keeps in-frame clones, though not all of them. The table has roughly 100,000 clones, roughly 86% seen once. The receptor was derived from a woman aged 25 to 45 with acute or convalescent COVID-19. The chain links TRBV24-1 to TRBJ2-2; D gene ambiguous. Sequencing was performed on peripheral blood. The CDR3 nucleotides are TGTGCCACCGCCGGCGAGGAGAACACCGGGGAGCTGTTTTTT. Residues: CATAGEENTGELFF.